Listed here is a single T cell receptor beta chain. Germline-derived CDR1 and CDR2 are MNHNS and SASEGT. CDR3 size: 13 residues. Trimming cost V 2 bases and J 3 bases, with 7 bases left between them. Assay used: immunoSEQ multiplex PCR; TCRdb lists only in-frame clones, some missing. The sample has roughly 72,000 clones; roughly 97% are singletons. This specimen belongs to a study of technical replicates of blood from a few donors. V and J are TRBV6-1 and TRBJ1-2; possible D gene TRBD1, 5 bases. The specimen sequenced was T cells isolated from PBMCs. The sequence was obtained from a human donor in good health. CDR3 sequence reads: CASSENRYYGYTF. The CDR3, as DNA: TGTGCCAGCAGTGAAAACAGGTACTATGGCTACACCTTC.